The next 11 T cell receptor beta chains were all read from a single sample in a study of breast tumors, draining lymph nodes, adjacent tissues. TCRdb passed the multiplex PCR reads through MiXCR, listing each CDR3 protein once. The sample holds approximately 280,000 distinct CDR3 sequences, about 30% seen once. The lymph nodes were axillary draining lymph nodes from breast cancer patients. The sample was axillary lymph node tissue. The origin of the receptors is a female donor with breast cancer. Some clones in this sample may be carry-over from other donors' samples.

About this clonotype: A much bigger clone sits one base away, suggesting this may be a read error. DNA of the CDR3: TGTGCCAGGGCACCGGGGCCGGCGGAGACCCAGTACTTC. Translation: CARAPGPAETQYF. V is TRBV6-1 and J is TRBJ2-5; D may match TRBD1 or TRBD2 (5 bases each). This CDR3 has 13 amino acids. Germline CDR1 reads MNHNS; CDR2 reads SASEGT. V dropped 9 bases and J dropped 5 bases, with 16 bases sitting between them.

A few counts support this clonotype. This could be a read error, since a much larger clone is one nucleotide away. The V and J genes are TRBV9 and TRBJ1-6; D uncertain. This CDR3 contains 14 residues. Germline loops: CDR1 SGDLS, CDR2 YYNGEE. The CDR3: CTSSPRVDNSPLHF. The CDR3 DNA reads TGTACCAGCAGCCCCCGGGTGGATAATTCACCCCTCCACTTT.

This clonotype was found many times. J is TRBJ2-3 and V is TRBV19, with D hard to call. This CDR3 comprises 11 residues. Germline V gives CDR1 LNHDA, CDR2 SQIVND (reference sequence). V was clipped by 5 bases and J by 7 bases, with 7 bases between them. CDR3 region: CASSVMNTQYF. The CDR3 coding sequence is TGTGCCAGTAGTGTCATGAATACGCAGTATTTT.

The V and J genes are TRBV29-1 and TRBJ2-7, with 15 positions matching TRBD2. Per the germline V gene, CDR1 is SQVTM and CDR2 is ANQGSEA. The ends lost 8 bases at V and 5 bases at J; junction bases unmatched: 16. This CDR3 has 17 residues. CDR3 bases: TGCAGCTACTCCCTCGGGACTAGCGGGAGGACGGTCAACGAGCAGTACTTC. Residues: CSYSLGTSGRTVNEQYF.

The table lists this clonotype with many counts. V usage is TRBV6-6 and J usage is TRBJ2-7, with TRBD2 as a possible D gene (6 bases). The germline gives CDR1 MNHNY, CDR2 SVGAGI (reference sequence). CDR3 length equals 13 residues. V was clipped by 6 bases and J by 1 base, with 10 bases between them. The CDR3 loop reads CASRDGGSYEQYF. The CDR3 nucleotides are TGTGCCAGCAGAGACGGGGGTTCCTACGAGCAGTACTTC.

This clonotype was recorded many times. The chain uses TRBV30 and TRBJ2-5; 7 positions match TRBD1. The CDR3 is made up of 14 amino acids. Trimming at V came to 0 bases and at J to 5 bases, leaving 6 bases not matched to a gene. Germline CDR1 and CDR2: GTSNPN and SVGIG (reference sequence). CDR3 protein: CAWSVGRGRETQYF. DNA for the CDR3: TGTGCCTGGAGTGTGGGTAGGGGGCGGGAGACCCAGTACTTC.

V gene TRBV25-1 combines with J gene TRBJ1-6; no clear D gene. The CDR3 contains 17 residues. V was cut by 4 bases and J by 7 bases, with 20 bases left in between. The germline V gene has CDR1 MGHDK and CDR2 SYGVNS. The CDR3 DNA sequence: TGTGCCAGCAGTGCTAGTAGCCAGTTGGAGTGGAATTCACCCCTCCACTTT. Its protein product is CASSASSQLEWNSPLHF.

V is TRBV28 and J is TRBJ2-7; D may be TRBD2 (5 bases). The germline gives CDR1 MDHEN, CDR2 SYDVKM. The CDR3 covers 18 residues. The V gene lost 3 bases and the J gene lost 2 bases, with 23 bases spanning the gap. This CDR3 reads CASSFGIPSPTRTYEQYF. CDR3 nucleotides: TGTGCCAGCAGTTTTGGTATCCCCAGCCCTACTAGAACCTACGAGCAGTACTTC. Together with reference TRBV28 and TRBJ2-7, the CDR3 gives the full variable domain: DVKVTQSSRYLVKRTGEKVFLECVQDMDHENMFWYRQDPGLGLRLIYFSYDVKMKEKGDIPEGYSVSREKKERFSLILESASTNQTSMYLCASSFGIPSPTRTYEQYFGPGTRLTVT.

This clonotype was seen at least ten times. The CDR3 coding sequence is TGTGCCTGGAGTGGGGGGTCCGTGAGAGTTAATTCACCCCTCCACTTT. Residues: CAWSGGSVRVNSPLHF. The V call is TRBV30, the J call TRBJ1-6, with D tentatively TRBD1 (5 bases). Germline assignment: CDR1 GTSNPN and CDR2 SVGIG (reference sequence). The CDR3 has 16 amino acids. Trimming took off 1 base at V and 6 bases at J, with 16 bases between the two ends.

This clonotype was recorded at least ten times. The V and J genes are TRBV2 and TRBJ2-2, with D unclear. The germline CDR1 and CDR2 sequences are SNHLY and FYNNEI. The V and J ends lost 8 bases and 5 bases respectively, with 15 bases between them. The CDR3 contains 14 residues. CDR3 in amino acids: CASGLVFWTGELFF. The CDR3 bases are TGTGCCAGCGGGTTAGTGTTCTGGACCGGGGAGCTGTTTTTT.

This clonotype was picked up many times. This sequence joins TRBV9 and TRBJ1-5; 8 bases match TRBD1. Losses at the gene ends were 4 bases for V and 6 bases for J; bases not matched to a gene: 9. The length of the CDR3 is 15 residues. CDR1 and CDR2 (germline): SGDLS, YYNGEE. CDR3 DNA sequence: TGTGCCAGCAGCCCAGCAGGGGGCGGGGGTCAGCCCCAGCATTTT. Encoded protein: CASSPAGGGGQPQHF.